This T cell receptor (beta chain) was found in a study of Graves' ophthalmopathy and Graves' hyperthyroidism. As for the study in general: Peripheral blood collection took place at initial diagnosis, before any treatment. Findings and caveats of the study: Blood repertoires reportedly contained most expanded thyroid clonotypes above 0.001 frequency.

The TCR beta CDR3 regions underwent amplification from RNA transcripts. HTBI primers were employed in first-round RT-PCR, then a second-round multiplex PCR followed. TCRdb analysed the multiplex PCR reads with MiXCR anew, one entry per CDR3 protein. The sample holds about 400,000 distinct CDR3 sequences; around 19% are singletons and the top ten take around 1.6%. Lactation, pregnancy, uncontrolled infections and other autoimmune diseases were all grounds for excluding patients. The authors isolated PBMCs from 8 to 10 ml of fresh peripheral blood. Many counts were recorded for this clonotype. The antigen remains undetermined. This sequence originates from a woman aged 18-29 years with Graves' ophthalmopathy. The sequencing sample was made of peripheral blood.

The CDR3 DNA is TGTGCCAGCAGCCAGGCTCTGGACGAGCAGTACTTC. Protein product: CASSQALDEQYF. This chain uses TRBV11-1 with TRBJ2-7; D gene uncertain. The CDR3 loop spans 12 amino acids. Trimming shortened V by 5 bases and J by 5 bases, and 10 bases separated the two germline ends. Germline values: CDR1 SGHAT, CDR2 FQDESV (reference sequence).